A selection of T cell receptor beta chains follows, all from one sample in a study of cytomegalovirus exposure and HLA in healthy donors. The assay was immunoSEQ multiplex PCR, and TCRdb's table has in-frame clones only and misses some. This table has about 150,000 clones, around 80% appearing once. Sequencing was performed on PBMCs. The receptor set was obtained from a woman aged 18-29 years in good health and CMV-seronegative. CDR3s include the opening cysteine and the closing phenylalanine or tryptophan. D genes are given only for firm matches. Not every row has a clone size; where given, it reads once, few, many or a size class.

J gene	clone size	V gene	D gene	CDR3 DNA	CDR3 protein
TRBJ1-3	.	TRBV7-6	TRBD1	TGTGCCAGCAGCCCCCCCGTCGGGACAGGGAGGAACACCATATATTTT	CASSPPVGTGRNTIYF
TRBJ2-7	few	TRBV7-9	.	TGTTCCAGCAGCCATCCACTTAGGGGTCATCAAACCTACGAGCAGTACTTC	CSSSHPLRGHQTYEQYF
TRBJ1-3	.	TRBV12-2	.	TGTGCAAGTCGCTCCTATCTGGACAGGAGATTATACTCTGGAAACACCATATATTTT	CASRSYLDRRLYSGNTIYF
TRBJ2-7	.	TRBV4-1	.	TGCGCCAGCAGCGATCCGGGGAGCTCCTACGAGCAGTACTTC	CASSDPGSSYEQYF
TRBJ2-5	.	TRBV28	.	TGTGCCAGCAGTTTGTTGGGCCGGGAGACCCAGTACTTC	CASSLLGRETQYF
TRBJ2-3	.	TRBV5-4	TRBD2	TGTGCCAGCAGCTTGCGTCTAGCGGAGGCAGATACGCAGTATTTT	CASSLRLAEADTQYF
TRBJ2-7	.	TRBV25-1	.	TGTGCCAGCAGTGTCCCGGGAACCTACGAGCAGTACTTC	CASSVPGTYEQYF
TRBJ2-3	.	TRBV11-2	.	TGTGCCAGCAGCTTTTTCGGGGGTGGTGGCTCAGATACGCAGTATTTT	CASSFFGGGGSDTQYF
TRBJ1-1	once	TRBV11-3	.	TGTGCCAGCAGCTTAGGGCAGAAAAACACTGAAGCTTTCTTT	CASSLGQKNTEAFF
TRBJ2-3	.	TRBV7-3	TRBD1	TGTGCCAGCAGCTTAGGGACAGGGCTCCGCACAGATACGCAGTATTTT	CASSLGTGLRTDTQYF
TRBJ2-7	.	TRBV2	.	TGTGCCAGCAGTACAGACAACTACGAGCAGTACTTC	CASSTDNYEQYF
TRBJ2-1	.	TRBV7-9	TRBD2	TGTGCCAGCAGCTGGGGACTAGCGGGGGACGAGCAGTTCTTC	CASSWGLAGDEQFF
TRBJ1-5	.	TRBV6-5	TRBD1	TGTGCCAGCAGCCCTACAGGGGGCAATCAGCCCCAGCATTTT	CASSPTGGNQPQHF
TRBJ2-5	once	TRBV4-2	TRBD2	TGTGCCAGCAGCCTGTTTAGCGGGGCCGGCGGGGAGACCCAGTACTTC	CASSLFSGAGGETQYF
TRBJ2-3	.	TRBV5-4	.	TGTGCCAGCAGCGAAGGGGGTGGGAGCTTCGCGACGGATACGCAGTATTTT	CASSEGGGSFATDTQYF
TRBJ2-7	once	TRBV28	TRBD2	TGTGCCAGCAGGTGGACTAGTCGGTACGAGCAGTACTTC	CASRWTSRYEQYF
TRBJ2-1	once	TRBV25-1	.	TGTGCCAGCAGGGGCGGGGACTACAATGAGCAGTTCTTC	CASRGGDYNEQFF
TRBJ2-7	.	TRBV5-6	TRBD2	TGTGCCAGCAGCTTGGGGGAGGGGCACGAGCAGTACTTC	CASSLGEGHEQYF
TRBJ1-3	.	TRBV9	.	TGTGCCAGCAGCGGGGAGGGCTCCGCTCTAGGAAACACCATATATTTT	CASSGEGSALGNTIYF
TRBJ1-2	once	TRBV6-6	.	TGTGCCAGCAACATACAGGGAAACTATGGCTACACCTTC	CASNIQGNYGYTF
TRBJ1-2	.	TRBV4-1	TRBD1	TGCGCCAGCAGCCAAGAGATTGGCAGGGGGAGTGGCTACACCTTC	CASSQEIGRGSGYTF
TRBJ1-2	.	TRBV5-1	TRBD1	TGCGCCAGCAGGACAGGGGCTGACGCAAGTGGTGGCTACACCTTC	CASRTGADASGGYTF
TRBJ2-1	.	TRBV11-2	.	TGTGCCAGCAGCCCCCAGGGAATCAACAATGAGCAGTTCTTC	CASSPQGINNEQFF
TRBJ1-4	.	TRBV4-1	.	TGCGCCAGCAGCCAAGTAGCCCTATCCGCGACTAATGAAAAACTGTTTTTT	CASSQVALSATNEKLFF
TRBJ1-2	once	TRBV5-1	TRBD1	TGCGCCAGCAGCTTGGATCCCGGACAGGGGGCGCGGTATGGCTACACCTTC	CASSLDPGQGARYGYTF
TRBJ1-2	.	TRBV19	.	TGTGCCAGTAGTATCATGACGGACTCCTATGGCTACACCTTC	CASSIMTDSYGYTF
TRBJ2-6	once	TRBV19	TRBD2	TGTGCCAGTAGTATAGATAGACTAGCGGCTGGGGCCAACGGCCTGACTTTC	CASSIDRLAAGANGLTF
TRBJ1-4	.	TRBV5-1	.	TGCGCCAGCACCCTGAGGGGGGGCGCGTCTGAAAAACTGTTTTTT	CASTLRGGASEKLFF
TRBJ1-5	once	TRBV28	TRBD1	TGTGCCAGCAGCCGGGACAGCAACAATCAGCCCCAGCATTTT	CASSRDSNNQPQHF
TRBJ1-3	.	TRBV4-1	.	TGCGCCAGCAGCCAAGCCGAGTCTTCTGGAAACACCATATATTTT	CASSQAESSGNTIYF
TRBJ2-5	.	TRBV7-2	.	TGTGCCAGCAGCTTACAGGGGTTAGGGGAGACCCAGTACTTC	CASSLQGLGETQYF
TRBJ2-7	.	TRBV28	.	TGTGCCAGCAGTCCTCCCCCAGGGGCTTCCTACGAGCAGTACTTC	CASSPPPGASYEQYF
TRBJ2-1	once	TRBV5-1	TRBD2	TGCGCCAGCAGCTTGGTGCGGGGGAATGAGCAGTTCTTC	CASSLVRGNEQFF
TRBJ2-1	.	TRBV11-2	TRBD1	TGTGCCAGCAGCCGTAGACAGGGGGGTTCCTACAATGAGCAGTTCTTC	CASSRRQGGSYNEQFF
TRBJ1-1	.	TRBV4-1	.	TGCGCCAGCAGCCAAGTCGGGGGGGCGTCTGGTGAAGCTTTCTTT	CASSQVGGASGEAFF
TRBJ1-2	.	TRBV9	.	TGTGCCAGCAGCCCCGGGGATGGCGCTAACTATGGCTACACCTTC	CASSPGDGANYGYTF
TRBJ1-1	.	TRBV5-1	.	TGCGCCAGCAGCTTTCTTCAAGGGGGTCTGAACACTGAAGCTTTCTTT	CASSFLQGGLNTEAFF
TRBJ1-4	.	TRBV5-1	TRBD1	TGCGCCAACGGACAAGGGGGCGCTAATGAAAAACTGTTTTTT	CANGQGGANEKLFF
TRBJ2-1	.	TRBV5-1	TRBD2	TGCGCCAGCAGCGTCGGGACTAGCGGGGGGGCCTCAAGTGAGCAGTTCTTC	CASSVGTSGGASSEQFF
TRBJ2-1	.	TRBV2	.	TGTGCCAGTAGAGCTAGCGAGATCTCCTACAATGAGCAGTTCTTC	CASRASEISYNEQFF
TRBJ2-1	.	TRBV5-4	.	TGTGCCAGCAGCTTCGCCTCGGGACTTCCCAATGAGCAGTTCTTC	CASSFASGLPNEQFF